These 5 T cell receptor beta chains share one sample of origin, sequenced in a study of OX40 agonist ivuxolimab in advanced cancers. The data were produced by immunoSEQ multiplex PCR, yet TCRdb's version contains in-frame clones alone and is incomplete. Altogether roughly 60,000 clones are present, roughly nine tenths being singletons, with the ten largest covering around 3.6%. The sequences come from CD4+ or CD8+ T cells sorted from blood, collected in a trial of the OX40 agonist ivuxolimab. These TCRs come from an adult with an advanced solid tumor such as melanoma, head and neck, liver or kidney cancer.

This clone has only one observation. CDR3 region: CASGQRRGGSGANVLTF. The DNA of the CDR3 is TGTGCTAGTGGCCAACGCCGCGGGGGTTCTGGGGCCAACGTCCTGACTTTC. The V call is TRBV12-5, the J call TRBJ2-6, with 7 bases lining up with TRBD2. Looked up from germline, CDR1 is LGHNT and CDR2 is FRNRAP. J gave up 1 base and V 6 bases, and 9 bases lay outside the gene matches. The CDR3 extends over 17 amino acids.

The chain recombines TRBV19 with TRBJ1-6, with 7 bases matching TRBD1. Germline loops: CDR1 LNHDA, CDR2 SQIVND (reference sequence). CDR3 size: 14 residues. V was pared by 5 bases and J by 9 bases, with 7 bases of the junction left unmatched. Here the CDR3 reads CASSGRQGGSPLHF. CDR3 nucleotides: TGTGCCAGTAGTGGCCGACAGGGCGGTTCACCCCTCCACTTT.

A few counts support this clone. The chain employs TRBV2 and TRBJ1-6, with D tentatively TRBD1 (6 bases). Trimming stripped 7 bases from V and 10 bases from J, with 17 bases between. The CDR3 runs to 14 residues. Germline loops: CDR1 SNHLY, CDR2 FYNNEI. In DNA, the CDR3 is TGTGCCAGCAACCCCAGGGGAGGTAACTCACCCCTCCACTTT. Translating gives CASNPRGGNSPLHF.

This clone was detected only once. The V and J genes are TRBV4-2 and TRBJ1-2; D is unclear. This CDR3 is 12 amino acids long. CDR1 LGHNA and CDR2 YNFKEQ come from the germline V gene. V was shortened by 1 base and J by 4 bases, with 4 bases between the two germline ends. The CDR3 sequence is CASSQGTYGYTF. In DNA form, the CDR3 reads TGTGCCAGCAGCCAAGGAACCTATGGCTACACCTTC.

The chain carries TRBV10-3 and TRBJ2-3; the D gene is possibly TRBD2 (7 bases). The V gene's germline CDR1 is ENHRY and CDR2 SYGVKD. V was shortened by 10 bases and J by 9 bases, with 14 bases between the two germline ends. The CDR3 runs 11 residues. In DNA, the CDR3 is TGTGCCACCCGGGGGGACAACACGCAGTATTTT. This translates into CATRGDNTQYF.